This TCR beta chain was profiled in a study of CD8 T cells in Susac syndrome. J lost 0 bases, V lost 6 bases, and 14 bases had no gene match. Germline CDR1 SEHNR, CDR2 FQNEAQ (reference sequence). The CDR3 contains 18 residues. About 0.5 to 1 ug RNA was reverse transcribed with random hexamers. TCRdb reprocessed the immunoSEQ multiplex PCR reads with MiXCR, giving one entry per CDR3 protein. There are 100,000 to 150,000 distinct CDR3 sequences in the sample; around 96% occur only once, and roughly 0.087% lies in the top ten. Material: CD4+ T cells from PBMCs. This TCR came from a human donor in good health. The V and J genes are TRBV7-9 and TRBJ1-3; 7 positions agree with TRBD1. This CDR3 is CASRGDSQNTNSGNTIYF. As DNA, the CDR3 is TGTGCCAGCAGGGGGGACAGTCAGAACACCAACTCTGGAAACACCATATATTTT.